The present entry profiles one T cell receptor (beta chain) with its context. This clone's antigen is unknown. Per-base quality was not reported, and no clone a single base away is much larger than it. Trimming leaves V shorter by 8 bases and J shorter by 9 bases, with the junction holding 9 bases beyond the gene matches. The CDR3 starts with the cysteine, ends with the phenylalanine, and has 12 residues. Only CDR3 DNA is held: 36 bases, read in frame from base 1. CDR1 and CDR2 were assigned from the germline V gene (reference sequence) as MNHNY and SVGAGI. TCRbeta CDR3 regions were amplified from genomic DNA using the immunoSEQ Assay, a bias-controlled multiplex PCR. In the authors' own workflow: The number of nucleated cells in each sample was estimated from the amplification of reference gene primers within the assay. Sequence reads were collapsed and filtered to measure the absolute abundance of every unique TCRbeta CDR3 rearrangement. For each sample, productive Simpson clonality was calculated as the square root of Simpson's diversity index over productive rearrangements. Sourced from immuneACCESS, this table was stored by TCRdb with only in-frame sequences that have V and J called. A share of the clones is absent; for the studies checked, an unresolved V gene accounts for under half, and the remainder has no known explanation. V, J and clone size derive from that table, while D and trimming were established from the DNA sequence. This sample gives over 80,000 clones in total; 79% of them show up just once. Of the sample, around 18% falls within the top ten clones.

The data derive from a study of blood T cell repertoires in COVID-19 (dated by TCRdb to 2020 to 2022). For the study in its entirety: Samples from collaborators originated in the United States, Italy and Spain and spanned both the acute and convalescent phases of COVID-19. Deeply sampled blood TCRbeta repertoires from subjects exposed to, actively infected with, or recovered from COVID-19 were included in the dataset. Where HLA class I and class II types were available, the types were taken from metadata supplied by the sample provider, not from assay-based typing. Samples came from the ongoing ImmuneRACE study (first 160 participants) plus 1,254 subjects from 6 global collaborators. A freely available public database, intended as a resource for researchers studying the immune response to SARS-CoV-2, is where the repertoires were released. A de-identified subject ID, COVID-19 status, age in years and sex were almost always included in the sample metadata. The material from the prospective study consisted of cDNA or gDNA derived from T cells, B-cell-depleted T cells, or PBMCs.

Study-wide conclusions, independent of this receptor: How much clinical and demographic metadata was included differed by source and by participant, and the metadata was provided uncurated.

Each collaborating institution followed its own protocols to collect whole blood in K2EDTA tubes. For TCRbeta analysis, collaborator samples were shipped as frozen whole blood, as isolated PBMCs, or as DNA extracted from either sample type. Here the chain combines TRBV6-6 and TRBJ1-1, and 7 junction bases match TRBD1. The sequence was collected from a woman of 80 years or more with active or convalescent COVID-19. The sample taken for sequencing was peripheral blood. The DNA is TGTGCCAGCGGGGCCGAGGGGGCAAAAGCTTTCTTT. This yields the protein CASGAEGAKAFF.